This T cell receptor (beta chain) was identified during a study of blood T cell repertoires in COVID-19. The CDR3 runs to 16 residues. Germline CDR1 LGHDT, CDR2 YNNKEL (reference sequence). Deletions cut 0 bases from V and 5 bases from J, with 15 bases between. Clones were sequenced by immunoSEQ multiplex PCR, and TCRdb holds only the in-frame ones, with some missing. This sample yields some 200,000 clones, of which 85% to 95% are seen a single time; 0.76% belongs to the top ten. This receptor was taken from a young man with COVID-19, enrolled during active disease. This rearrangement joins TRBV3-1 (or the pseudogene TRBV3-2) to TRBJ2-3, with D possibly matching TRBD2 (5 bases). The material sequenced was peripheral blood. The CDR3 DNA is TGTGCCAGCAGCCAAGATGGACTGAATGAAATAGATACGCAGTATTTT. Translating gives CASSQDGLNEIDTQYF.